This entry describes one T cell receptor beta chain. Antigen specificity is unknown. These data belong to a study of cytomegalovirus exposure and HLA in healthy donors. The PCR made use of 60 Vbeta and 13 Jbeta primers. Repertoires were generated with immunoSEQ multiplex PCR, while TCRdb's copy carries only in-frame clones and drops some. The table has under 45,000 clones, 60% to 85% seen once. Findings of the study overall: Prior analysis indicated that the majority of TCR beta V segments exhibited productivity approximately 87% or approximately 30% of the time.

Germline values: CDR1 SGHAT, CDR2 FQNNGV. This CDR3 contains 17 residues. V shed 3 bases and J 5 bases; nucleotides not matched to a gene: 13. The sample was PBMCs. J is TRBJ2-7 and V is TRBV11-2, with TRBD2 matching 10 bases. The sequence was collected from a man between 25 and 39 years old in good health and CMV-seronegative. CDR3 sequence reads: CASSLPSASGRYDEQYF. The CDR3 bases are TGTGCCAGCAGCTTGCCCTCCGCTAGCGGGAGATATGACGAGCAGTACTTC.